One and the same sample provided the 7 T cell receptor beta chains below, sequenced in a study of cytomegalovirus exposure and HLA in healthy donors. With 60 Vbeta and 13 Jbeta primers, the PCR was carried out. Libraries were prepared by immunoSEQ multiplex PCR; TCRdb keeps only in-frame clonotypes and omits some of them. The table has tens of thousands of clones, around 78% seen once. Material for sequencing was PBMCs. These TCRs come from a man between 35 and 55 years old in good health and CMV-seronegative.

The chain combines TRBV9 with TRBJ2-1; D is perhaps TRBD1 (6 bases). Germline CDR1 reads SGDLS; CDR2 reads YYNGEE. The CDR3 is 16 residues long. Between the trimmed V and J ends, which lost 0 bases and 5 bases, there was a span of 15 bases. CDR3 coding DNA: TGTGCCAGCAGCGTAGATCATAGGGGGATCCACAATGAGCAGTTCTTC. It yields the protein CASSVDHRGIHNEQFF.

The chain joins TRBV5-4 to TRBJ2-5, with TRBD1 matching 7 bases. V dropped 4 bases and J dropped 4; count of bases not matched to a gene: 7. CDR3 length equals 14 residues. Germline V CDR1 and CDR2: SGHNT, YYREEE (reference sequence). Here the CDR3 reads CASSDDRDRETQYF. The DNA of the CDR3 is TGTGCCAGCAGCGATGACAGGGATAGAGAGACCCAGTACTTC.

This sequence joins TRBV5-5 and TRBJ2-2; D gene ambiguous. V lost 2 bases and J lost 7, with 9 bases in between. Germline V lookup: CDR1 SGHKS, CDR2 YYEKEE (reference sequence). The CDR3 contains 13 residues. DNA for the CDR3: TGTGCCAGCAGCTTTCTTACAGTCGGGGAGCTGTTTTTT. Translating it yields CASSFLTVGELFF. Supplemented by reference TRBV5-5 and TRBJ2-2, the full variable domain reads DAGVTQSPTHLIKTRGQQVTLRCSPISGHKSVSWYQQVLGQGPQFIFQYYEKEERGRGNFPDRFSARQFPNYSSELNVNALLLGDSALYLCASSFLTVGELFFGEGSRLTVL.

The J gene is TRBJ1-5, the V gene TRBV19, with D possibly TRBD1 on 6 matching bases. This CDR3 contains 15 residues. From germline, CDR1 is LNHDA and CDR2 SQIVND (reference sequence). Trimming took 3 bases from V and 4 from J, leaving 13 bases between them. CDR3 nucleotides: TGTGCCAGTAGTATCACCCCTCAGGGGAATCAGCCCCAGCATTTT. Its translation: CASSITPQGNQPQHF.

V is TRBV5-1 and J is TRBJ2-7, with D tentatively TRBD1 (6 bases). There are 14 residues in the CDR3. Germline V gene sequence: CDR1 SGHRS, CDR2 YFSETQ. The germline V and J ends were trimmed by 2 bases and 7 bases, with 16 bases remaining between them. CDR3 in amino acids: CASSFGDKNPEQYF. The CDR3 DNA reads TGCGCCAGCAGCTTCGGGGACAAGAACCCGGAGCAGTACTTC.

Only a few counts were recorded for this clone. This chain joins TRBV5-4 and TRBJ1-1; 7 nucleotides align to TRBD1. The germline V gene has CDR1 SGHNT and CDR2 YYREEE (reference sequence). This CDR3 region has 14 residues. The V segment lost 4 bases and the J segment 5 bases; nucleotides outside the gene matches: 8. DNA for the CDR3: TGTGCCAGCAGCCGAATTGACAGGGTTACTGAAGCTTTCTTT. This encodes CASSRIDRVTEAFF.

The gene calls are TRBV19 and TRBJ2-2; 7 nucleotides match TRBD1. Germline V gene lookup returns CDR1 LNHDA and CDR2 SQIVND (reference sequence). The V and J ends lost 5 bases and 2 bases, in that order; junction bases with no gene match: 5. The CDR3 is 15 amino acids. This CDR3 reads CASSGQGVNTGELFF. The CDR3 bases are TGTGCCAGTAGTGGTCAGGGGGTTAACACCGGGGAGCTGTTTTTT.